This TCR beta chain appears in the sequencing data of a study of human T cells and chemical hapten exposure. Points from the study as a whole: Each of the donors had alopecia, so their immune responses may not resemble those of healthy people. High-frequency TCRs, those above 1 in 1000, stayed the same after DPC sensitization. More PT1 expanded TCRs went with higher patch test scores.

About this clonotype itself: Its target is not known.

V gave up 0 bases and J gave up 1 base; unmatched junction bases: 8. Germline V gene sequence: CDR1 MGHRA, CDR2 YSYEKL. The CDR3 has 17 residues. Time point in this sample: patch test 1, 2 weeks after DPC sensitization. Noted treatment: therapeutic diphenylcyclopropenone sensitization with weekly scalp DPC. Single cDNA molecules in the library carried unique molecular identifiers attached during preparation. TCRdb re-analysed the RACE reads in MiXCR, keeping a single row per CDR3 protein. The sample includes 100,000 or so distinct CDR3 sequences, roughly 11% of them seen just once. The sequences come from whole blood, collected in connection with sensitization to the hapten diphenylcyclopropenone (DPC). V is TRBV4-1 and J is TRBJ1-1, with 7 bases fitting TRBD1. The clonotype was recovered from a woman in her 40s with alopecia areata. Some clones in this sample may be carry-over from other donors' samples. CDR3 protein: CASSQDTQGVRNTEAFF. CDR3 DNA: TGCGCCAGCAGCCAAGATACGCAGGGGGTGAGGAACACTGAAGCTTTCTTT.